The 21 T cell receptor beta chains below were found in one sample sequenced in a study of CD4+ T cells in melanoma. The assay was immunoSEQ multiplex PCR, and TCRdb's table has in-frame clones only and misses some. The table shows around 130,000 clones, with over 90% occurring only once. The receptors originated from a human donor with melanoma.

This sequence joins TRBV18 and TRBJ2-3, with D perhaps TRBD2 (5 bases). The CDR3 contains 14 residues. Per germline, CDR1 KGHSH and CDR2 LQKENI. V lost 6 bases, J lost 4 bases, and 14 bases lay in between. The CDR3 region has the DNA TGTGCCAGCTCCCCCTCGCGGGCTTCAGATACGCAGTATTTT. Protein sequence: CASSPSRASDTQYF.

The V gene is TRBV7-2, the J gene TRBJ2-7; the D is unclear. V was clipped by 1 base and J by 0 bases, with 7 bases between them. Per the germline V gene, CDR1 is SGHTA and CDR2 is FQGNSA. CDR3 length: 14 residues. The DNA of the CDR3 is TGTGCCAGCAGCTTAGGGAGAAGCTCCTACGAGCAGTACTTC. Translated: CASSLGRSSYEQYF.

CDR3: CASSLGSSGNTIYF. The CDR3 DNA follows: TGTGCCAGCAGCTTAGGCAGCTCTGGAAACACCATATATTTT. V and J are TRBV13 and TRBJ1-3; D ambiguous. V lost 0 bases and J 0 bases, leaving 3 bases between the germline ends. Germline V gene sequence: CDR1 PRHDT, CDR2 FYEKMQ (reference sequence). The CDR3 is 14 residues long.

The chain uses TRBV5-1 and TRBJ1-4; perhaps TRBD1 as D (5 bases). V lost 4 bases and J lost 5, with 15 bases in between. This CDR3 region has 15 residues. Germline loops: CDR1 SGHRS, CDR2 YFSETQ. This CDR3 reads CASSPGRGINEKLFF. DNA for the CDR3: TGCGCCAGCAGCCCGGGACGGGGGATAAATGAAAAACTGTTTTTT.

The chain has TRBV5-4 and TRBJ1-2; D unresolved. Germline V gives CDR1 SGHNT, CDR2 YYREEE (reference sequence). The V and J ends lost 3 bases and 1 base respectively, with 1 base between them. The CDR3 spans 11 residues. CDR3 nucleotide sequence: TGTGCCAGCAGCTATAACTATGGCTACACCTTC. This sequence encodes CASSYNYGYTF.

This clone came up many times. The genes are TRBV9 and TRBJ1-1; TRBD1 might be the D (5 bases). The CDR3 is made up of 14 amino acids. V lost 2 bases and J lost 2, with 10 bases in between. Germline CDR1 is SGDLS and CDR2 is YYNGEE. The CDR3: CASSVSGFNTEAFF. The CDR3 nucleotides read TGTGCCAGCAGCGTTTCAGGGTTCAACACTGAAGCTTTCTTT. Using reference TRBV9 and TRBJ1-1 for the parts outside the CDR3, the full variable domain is DSGVTQTPKHLITATGQRVTLRCSPRSGDLSVYWYQQSLDQGLQFLIQYYNGEERAKGNILERFSAQQFPDLHSELNLSSLELGDSALYFCASSVSGFNTEAFFGQGTRLTVV.

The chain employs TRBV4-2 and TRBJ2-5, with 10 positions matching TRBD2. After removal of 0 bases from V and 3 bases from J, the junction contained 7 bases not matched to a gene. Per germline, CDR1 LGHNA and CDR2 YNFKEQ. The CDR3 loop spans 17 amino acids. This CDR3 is CASSQDRSGGAKETQYF. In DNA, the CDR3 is TGTGCCAGCAGCCAAGACCGCAGCGGGGGGGCTAAAGAGACCCAGTACTTC.

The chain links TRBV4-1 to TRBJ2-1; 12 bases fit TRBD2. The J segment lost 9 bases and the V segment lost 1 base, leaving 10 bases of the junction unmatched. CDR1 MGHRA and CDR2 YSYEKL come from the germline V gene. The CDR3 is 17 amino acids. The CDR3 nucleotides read TGCGCCAGCAGCCAAGTTCGATCTAGCGGGGGGGCGGGTGAGCAGTTCTTC. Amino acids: CASSQVRSSGGAGEQFF.

Here the CDR3 DNA reads TGTGCCAGCAGCTCCGGGGTCTTCTCGACAGATACGCAGTATTTT. Amino acids: CASSSGVFSTDTQYF. This rearrangement joins TRBV7-2 to TRBJ2-3; D perhaps matches TRBD2 (5 bases). Trimming pared 4 bases from V and 3 bases from J, leaving 14 bases between. CDR1 and CDR2 (germline): SGHTA, FQGNSA. The CDR3 has 15 residues.

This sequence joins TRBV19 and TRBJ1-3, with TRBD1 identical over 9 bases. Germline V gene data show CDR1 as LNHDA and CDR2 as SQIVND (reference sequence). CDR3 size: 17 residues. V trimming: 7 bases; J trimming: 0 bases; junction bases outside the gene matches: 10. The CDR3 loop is CASTSLTGGRSGNTIYF. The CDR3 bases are TGTGCCAGTACCTCCCTCACAGGGGGCCGCTCTGGAAACACCATATATTTT.

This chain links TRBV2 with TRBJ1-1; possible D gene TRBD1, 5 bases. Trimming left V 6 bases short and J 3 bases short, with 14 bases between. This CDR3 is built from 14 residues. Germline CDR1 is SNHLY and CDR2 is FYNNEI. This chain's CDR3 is CASRVLGGDTEAFF. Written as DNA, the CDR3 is TGTGCCAGCAGGGTTCTGGGGGGAGACACTGAAGCTTTCTTT.

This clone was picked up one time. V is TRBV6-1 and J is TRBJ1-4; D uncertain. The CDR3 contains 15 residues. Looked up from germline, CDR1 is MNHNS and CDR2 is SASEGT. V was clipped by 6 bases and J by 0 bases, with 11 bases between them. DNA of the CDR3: TGTGCCAGCAGGGGCGACCGAGCAACTAATGAAAAACTGTTTTTT. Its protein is CASRGDRATNEKLFF.

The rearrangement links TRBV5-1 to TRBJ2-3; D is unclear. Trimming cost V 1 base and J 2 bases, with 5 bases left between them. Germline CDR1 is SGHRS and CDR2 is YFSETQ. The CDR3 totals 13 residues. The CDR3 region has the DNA TGCGCCAGCAGCTTGTTCCTCACAGATACGCAGTATTTT. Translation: CASSLFLTDTQYF.

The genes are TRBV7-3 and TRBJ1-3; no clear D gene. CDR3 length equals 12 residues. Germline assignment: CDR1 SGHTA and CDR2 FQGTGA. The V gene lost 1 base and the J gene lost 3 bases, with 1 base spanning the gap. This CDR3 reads CASSLIGNTIYF. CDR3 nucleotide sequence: TGTGCCAGCAGCTTAATTGGAAACACCATATATTTT.

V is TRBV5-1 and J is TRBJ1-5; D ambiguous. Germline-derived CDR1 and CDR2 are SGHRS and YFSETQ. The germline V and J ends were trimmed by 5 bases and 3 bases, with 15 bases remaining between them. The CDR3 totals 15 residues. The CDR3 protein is CASSIGDLPNQPQHF. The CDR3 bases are TGCGCCAGCAGTATCGGGGATTTGCCCAATCAGCCCCAGCATTTT.

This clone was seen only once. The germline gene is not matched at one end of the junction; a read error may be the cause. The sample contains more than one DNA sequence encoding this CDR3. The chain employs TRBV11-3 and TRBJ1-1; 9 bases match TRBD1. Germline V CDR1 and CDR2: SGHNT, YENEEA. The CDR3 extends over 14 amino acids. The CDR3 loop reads CASRGDRVNTEAFF. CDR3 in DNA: TGTGCCAGCAGGGGGGACAGGGTTAACACTGAGGCTTTCTTT.

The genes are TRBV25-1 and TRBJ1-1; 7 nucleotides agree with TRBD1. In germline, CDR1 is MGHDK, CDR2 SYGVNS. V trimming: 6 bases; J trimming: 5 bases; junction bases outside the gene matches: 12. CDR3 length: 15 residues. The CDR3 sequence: CASSLTTGFGTEAFF. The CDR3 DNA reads TGTGCCAGCAGCCTCACGACAGGGTTTGGAACTGAAGCTTTCTTT.

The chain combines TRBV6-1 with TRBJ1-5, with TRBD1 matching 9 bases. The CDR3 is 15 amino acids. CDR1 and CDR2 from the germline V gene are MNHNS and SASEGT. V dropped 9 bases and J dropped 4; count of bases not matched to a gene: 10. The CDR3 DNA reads TGTGCCAGTGGCCCTGGGACAGGGCAGAATCAGCCCCAGCATTTT. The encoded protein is CASGPGTGQNQPQHF.

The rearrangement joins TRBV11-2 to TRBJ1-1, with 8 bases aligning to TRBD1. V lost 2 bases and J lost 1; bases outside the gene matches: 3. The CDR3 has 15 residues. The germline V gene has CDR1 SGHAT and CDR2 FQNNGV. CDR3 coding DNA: TGTGCCAGCAGCTTAAGGGGGACAGGGAACACTGAAGCTTTCTTT. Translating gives CASSLRGTGNTEAFF.

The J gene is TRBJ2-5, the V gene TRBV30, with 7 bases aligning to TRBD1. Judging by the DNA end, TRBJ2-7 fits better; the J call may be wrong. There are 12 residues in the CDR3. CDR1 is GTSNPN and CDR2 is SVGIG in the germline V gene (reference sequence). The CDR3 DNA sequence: TGTGCCTGGTCAGGGGGTATGTACGAGCAGTACTTC. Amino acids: CAWSGGMYEQYF.

For the CDR3, the DNA is TGTGCCAGCAGCCACGGGACGAGCAATGAGCAGTTCTTC. It codes for CASSHGTSNEQFF. The chain employs TRBV4-2 and TRBJ2-1; either TRBD1 or TRBD2 may supply D (5 bases each). Trimming left V 3 bases short and J 6 bases short, with 9 bases between. CDR1 is LGHNA, CDR2 YNFKEQ, per germline. The CDR3 has 13 amino acids.